These T cell receptor beta chains were read from a single sample in a study of T cell repertoires in cytomegalovirus infection. TCRdb redid the calling of the reads with MiXCR, one entry per CDR3 protein. The profile shows about 310,000 distinct CDR3 sequences, roughly 16% of them singletons. The material sequenced was PBMCs. Receptor source: a human donor in good health (CMV status not recorded). Some clones in this sample may be carry-over from other donors' samples. Both conserved end residues are part of each CDR3. D genes are given only for firm matches. Clone sizes are given selectively: once, few, many, or a class where the clone is expanded.

size,D,V,J,CDR3,DNA
many,TRBD1,TRBV28,TRBJ1-2,CASRTGGLYGYTF,TGTGCCAGCAGAACAGGGGGACTCTATGGCTACACCTTC
.,.,TRBV24-1,TRBJ2-3,CATSSQLSTDTQYF,TGTGCCACCAGCAGCCAGCTCAGCACAGATACGCAGTATTTT
few,.,TRBV6-5,TRBJ1-1,CASSYSISPGLGTEAFF,TGTGCCAGCAGTTACTCGATCAGTCCGGGTTTGGGAACTGAAGCTTTCTTT
many,.,TRBV12-3/TRBV12-4,TRBJ1-1,CASSQGQSEAFF,TGTGCCAGCAGTCAAGGACAGAGTGAAGCTTTCTTT
.,TRBD1,TRBV4-2,TRBJ1-3,CASSQQGASGNTIYF,TGTGCCAGCAGCCAACAGGGGGCCAGTGGAAACACCATATATTTT
.,.,TRBV5-4,TRBJ1-4,CASISHNAYRQADTNEKLFF,TGTGCCAGCATCTCCCATAACGCCTATCGACAGGCGGATACTAATGAAAAACTGTTTTTT
.,.,TRBV25-1,TRBJ2-7,CASSEFDSSYEQYF,TGTGCCAGCAGTGAATTCGACAGCTCCTACGAGCAGTACTTC
few,.,TRBV12-3/TRBV12-4,TRBJ1-1,CASSYPGGIFEAFF,TGTGCCAGCAGTTATCCAGGAGGCATCTTTGAAGCTTTCTTT
few,.,TRBV18,TRBJ2-5,CASSPPSGMETQYF,TGTGCCAGCTCACCACCGTCGGGGATGGAGACCCAGTACTTC
few,.,TRBV7-9,TRBJ2-7,CASSLGTAGETYEQYF,TGTGCCAGCAGCTTAGGTACGGCAGGGGAGACCTACGAGCAGTACTTC
few,TRBD1,TRBV5-1,TRBJ1-1,CASSLGDRGLMNTEAFF,TGCGCCAGCAGCTTGGGAGACAGGGGGCTGATGAACACTGAAGCTTTCTTT
many,TRBD2,TRBV5-4,TRBJ2-5,CASSLALAGGQETQYF,TGTGCCAGCAGCTTGGCACTAGCGGGGGGACAAGAGACCCAGTACTTC
once,.,TRBV7-9,TRBJ2-3,CASSFPSTDTQYF,TGTGCCAGCAGCTTTCCGAGCACAGATACGCAGTATTTT
many,TRBD2,TRBV7-8,TRBJ2-5,CASSLGLAGEQETQYF,TGTGCCAGCAGCCTGGGACTAGCGGGAGAACAAGAGACCCAGTACTTC